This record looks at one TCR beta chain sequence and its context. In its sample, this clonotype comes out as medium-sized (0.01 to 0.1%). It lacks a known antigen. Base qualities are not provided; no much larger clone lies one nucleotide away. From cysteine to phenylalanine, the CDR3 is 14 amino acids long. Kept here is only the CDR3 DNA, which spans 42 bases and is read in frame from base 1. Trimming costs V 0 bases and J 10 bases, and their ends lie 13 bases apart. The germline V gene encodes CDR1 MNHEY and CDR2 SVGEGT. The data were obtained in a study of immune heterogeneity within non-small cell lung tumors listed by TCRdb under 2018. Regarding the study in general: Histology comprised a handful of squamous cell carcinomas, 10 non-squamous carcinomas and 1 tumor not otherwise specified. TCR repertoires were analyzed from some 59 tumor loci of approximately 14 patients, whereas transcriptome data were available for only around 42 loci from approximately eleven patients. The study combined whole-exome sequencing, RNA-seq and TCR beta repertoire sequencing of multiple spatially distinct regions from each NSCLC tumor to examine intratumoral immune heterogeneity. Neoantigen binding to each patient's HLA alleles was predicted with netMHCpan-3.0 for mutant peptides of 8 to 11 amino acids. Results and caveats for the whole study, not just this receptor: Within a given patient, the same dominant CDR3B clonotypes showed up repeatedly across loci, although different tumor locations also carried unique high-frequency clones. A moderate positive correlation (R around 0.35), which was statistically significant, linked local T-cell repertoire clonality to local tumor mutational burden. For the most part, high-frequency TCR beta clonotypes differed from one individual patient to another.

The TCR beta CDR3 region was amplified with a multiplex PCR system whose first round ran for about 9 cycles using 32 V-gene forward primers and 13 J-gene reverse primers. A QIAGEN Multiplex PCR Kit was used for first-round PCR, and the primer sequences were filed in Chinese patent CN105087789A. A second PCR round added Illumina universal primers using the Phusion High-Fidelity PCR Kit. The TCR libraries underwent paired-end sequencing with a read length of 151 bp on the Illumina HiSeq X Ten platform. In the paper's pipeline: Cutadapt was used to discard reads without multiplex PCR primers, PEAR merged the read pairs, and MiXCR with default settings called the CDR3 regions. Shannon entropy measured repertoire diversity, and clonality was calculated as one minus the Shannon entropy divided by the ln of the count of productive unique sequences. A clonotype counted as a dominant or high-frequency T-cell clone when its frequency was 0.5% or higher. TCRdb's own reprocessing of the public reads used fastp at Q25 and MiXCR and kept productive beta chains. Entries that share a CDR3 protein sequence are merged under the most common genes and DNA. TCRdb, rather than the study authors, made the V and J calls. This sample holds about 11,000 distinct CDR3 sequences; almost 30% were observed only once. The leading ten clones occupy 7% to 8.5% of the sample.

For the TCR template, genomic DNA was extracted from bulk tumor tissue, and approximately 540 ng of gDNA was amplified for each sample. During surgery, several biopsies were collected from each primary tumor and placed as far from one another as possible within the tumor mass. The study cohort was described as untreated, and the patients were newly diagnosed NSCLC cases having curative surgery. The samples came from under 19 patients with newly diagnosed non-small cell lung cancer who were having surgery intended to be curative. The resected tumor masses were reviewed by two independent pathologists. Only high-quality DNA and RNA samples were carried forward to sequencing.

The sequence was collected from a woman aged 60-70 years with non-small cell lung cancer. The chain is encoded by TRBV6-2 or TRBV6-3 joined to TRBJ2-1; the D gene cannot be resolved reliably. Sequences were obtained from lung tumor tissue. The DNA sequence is TGTGCCAGCAGTTACTCTGGAGCCCCGGGCGAGCAGTTCTTC. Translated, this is CASSYSGAPGEQFF.